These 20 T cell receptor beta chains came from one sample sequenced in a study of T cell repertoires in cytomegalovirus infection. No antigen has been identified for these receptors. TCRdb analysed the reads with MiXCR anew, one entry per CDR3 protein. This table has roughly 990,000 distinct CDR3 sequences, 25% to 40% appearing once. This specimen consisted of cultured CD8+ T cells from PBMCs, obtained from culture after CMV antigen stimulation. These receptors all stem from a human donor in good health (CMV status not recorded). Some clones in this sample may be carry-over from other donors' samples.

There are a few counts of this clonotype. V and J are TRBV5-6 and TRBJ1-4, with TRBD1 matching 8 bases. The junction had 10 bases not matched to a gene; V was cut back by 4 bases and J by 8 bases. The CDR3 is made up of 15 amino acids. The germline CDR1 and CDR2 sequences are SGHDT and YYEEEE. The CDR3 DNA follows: TGTGCCAGCAGCCCCTGGACAGGGTTAGTGGAAAAACTGTTTTTT. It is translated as CASSPWTGLVEKLFF.

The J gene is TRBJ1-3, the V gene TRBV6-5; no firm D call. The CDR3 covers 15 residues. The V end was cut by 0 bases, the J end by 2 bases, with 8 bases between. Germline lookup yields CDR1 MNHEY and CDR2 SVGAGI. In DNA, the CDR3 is TGTGCCAGCAGTTACTCGGGGATCGCTGGAAACACCATATATTTT. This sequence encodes CASSYSGIAGNTIYF.

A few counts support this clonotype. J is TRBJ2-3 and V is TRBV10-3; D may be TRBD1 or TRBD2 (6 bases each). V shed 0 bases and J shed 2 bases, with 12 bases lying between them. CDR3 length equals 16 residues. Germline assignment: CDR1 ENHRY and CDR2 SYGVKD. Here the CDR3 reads CAISESEGGSTDTQYF. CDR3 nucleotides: TGTGCCATCAGTGAGTCGGAGGGGGGCTCCACAGATACGCAGTATTTT.

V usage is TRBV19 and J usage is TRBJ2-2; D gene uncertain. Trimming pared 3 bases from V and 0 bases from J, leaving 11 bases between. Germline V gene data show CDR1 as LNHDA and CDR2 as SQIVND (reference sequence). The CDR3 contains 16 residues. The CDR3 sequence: CASSIGTGSNTGELFF. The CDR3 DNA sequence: TGTGCCAGTAGTATTGGTACGGGCTCGAACACCGGGGAGCTGTTTTTT.

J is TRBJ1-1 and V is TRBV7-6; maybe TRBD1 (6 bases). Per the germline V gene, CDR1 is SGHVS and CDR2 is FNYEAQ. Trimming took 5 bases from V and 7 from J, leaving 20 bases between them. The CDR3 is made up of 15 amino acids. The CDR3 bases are TGTGCCAGCAGCGGGGGGGCAGGGCAAGGGGGTGAAGCTTTCTTT. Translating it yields CASSGGAGQGGEAFF.

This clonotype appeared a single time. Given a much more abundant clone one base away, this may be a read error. The CDR3 DNA follows: TGTGTCAGCAGGACAGGGAGGAATGAGCAGTTCTTC. Amino acid sequence: CVSRTGRNEQFF. This sequence joins TRBV7-6 and TRBJ2-1; TRBD1 aligns across 8 bases. The CDR3 runs to 12 residues. The germline V gene encodes CDR1 SGHVS and CDR2 FNYEAQ.

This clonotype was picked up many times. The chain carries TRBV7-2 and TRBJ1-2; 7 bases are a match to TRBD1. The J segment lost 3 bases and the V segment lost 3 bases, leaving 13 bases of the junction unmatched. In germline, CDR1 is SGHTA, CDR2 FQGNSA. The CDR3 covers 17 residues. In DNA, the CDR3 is TGTGCCAGCAGCTTCGATACCGACAGGGTAGTTTACTATGGCTACACCTTC. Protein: CASSFDTDRVVYYGYTF.

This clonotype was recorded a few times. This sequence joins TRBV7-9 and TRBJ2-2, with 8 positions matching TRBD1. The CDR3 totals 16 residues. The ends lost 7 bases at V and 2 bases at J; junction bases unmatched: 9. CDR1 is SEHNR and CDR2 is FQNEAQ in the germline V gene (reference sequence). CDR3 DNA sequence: TGTGCCAGCATCTTCCCGGGACAGGTTAACACCGGGGAGCTGTTTTTT. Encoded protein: CASIFPGQVNTGELFF.

The CDR3 nucleotides are TGTGCCAGCAGTGAAGGGCAGGGGGGTGGTGGCTACACCTTC. It yields the protein CASSEGQGGGGYTF. This chain connects TRBV6-1 to TRBJ1-2; 7 nucleotides line up with TRBD1. V shed 1 base, J shed 7 bases, and the junction held 6 bases outside the gene matches. The CDR3 is made up of 14 amino acids. Germline-derived CDR1 and CDR2 are MNHNS and SASEGT.

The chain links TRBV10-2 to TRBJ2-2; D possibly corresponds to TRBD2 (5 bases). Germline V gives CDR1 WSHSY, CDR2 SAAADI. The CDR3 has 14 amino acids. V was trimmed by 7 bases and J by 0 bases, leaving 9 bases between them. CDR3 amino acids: CASMAGANTGELFF. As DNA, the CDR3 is TGCGCCAGCATGGCCGGGGCGAACACCGGGGAGCTGTTTTTT.

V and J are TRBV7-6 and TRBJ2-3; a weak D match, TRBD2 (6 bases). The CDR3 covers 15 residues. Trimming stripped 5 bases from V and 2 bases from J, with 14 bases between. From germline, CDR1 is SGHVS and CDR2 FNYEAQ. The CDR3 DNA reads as TGTGCCAGCAGCCCCGGGGCGGGGCACACAGATACGCAGTATTTT. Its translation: CASSPGAGHTDTQYF.

The CDR3 loop is CASSLGFGGSSYNEQFF. In DNA form, the CDR3 reads TGCGCCAGCAGCTTAGGATTCGGGGGTTCCTCCTACAATGAGCAGTTCTTC. This sequence joins TRBV5-1 and TRBJ2-1; D is possibly TRBD2 (6 bases). The CDR3 covers 17 residues. Germline assignment: CDR1 SGHRS and CDR2 YFSETQ. Trimming cost V 2 bases and J 0 bases, with 15 bases left between them.

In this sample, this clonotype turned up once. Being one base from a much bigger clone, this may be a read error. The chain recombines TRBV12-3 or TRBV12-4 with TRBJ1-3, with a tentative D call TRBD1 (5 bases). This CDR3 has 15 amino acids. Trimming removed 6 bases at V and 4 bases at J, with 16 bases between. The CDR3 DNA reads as TGTGCCAGCAGGTGGAAGGACACCCTGGGAAACACCATATATTTT. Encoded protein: CASRWKDTLGNTIYF.

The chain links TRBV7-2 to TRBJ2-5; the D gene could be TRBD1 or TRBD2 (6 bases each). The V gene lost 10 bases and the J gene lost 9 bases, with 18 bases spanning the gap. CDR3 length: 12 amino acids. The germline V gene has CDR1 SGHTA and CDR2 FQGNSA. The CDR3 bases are TGTGCCATGGGGACATCTCAGCGGGCCCAGTACTTC. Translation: CAMGTSQRAQYF.

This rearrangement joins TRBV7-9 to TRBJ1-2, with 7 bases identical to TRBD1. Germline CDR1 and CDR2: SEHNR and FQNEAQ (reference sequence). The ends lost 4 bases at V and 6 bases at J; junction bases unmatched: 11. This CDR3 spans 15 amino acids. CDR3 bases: TGTGCCAGCAGCTCCCGACAGGGTCTGGGAAATGGCTACACCTTC. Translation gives CASSSRQGLGNGYTF. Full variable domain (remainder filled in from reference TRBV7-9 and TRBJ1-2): DTGVSQNPRHKITKRGQNVTFRCDPISEHNRLYWYRQTLGQGPEFLTYFQNEAQLEKSRLLSDRFSAERPKGSFSTLEIQRTEQGDSAMYLCASSSRQGLGNGYTFGSGTRLTVV.

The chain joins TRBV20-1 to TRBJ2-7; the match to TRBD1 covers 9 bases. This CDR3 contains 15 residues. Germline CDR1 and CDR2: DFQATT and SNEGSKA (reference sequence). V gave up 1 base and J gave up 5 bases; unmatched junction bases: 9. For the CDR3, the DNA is TGCAGTGCTAGAGGCATCCGGGACAGGGAACACGAGCAGTACGTC. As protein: CSARGIRDREHEQYV.

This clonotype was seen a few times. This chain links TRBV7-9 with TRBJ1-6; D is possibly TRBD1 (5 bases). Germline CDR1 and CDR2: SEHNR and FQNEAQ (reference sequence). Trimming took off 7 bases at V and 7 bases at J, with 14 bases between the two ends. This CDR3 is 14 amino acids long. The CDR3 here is CASTATSGNSPLHF. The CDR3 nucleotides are TGTGCCAGCACCGCCACTTCAGGGAATTCACCCCTCCACTTT.

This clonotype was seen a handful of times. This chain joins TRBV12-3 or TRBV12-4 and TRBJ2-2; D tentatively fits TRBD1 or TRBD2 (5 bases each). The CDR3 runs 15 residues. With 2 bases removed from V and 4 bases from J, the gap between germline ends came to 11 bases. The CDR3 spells CASSLRDGGTGELFF. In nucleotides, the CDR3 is TGTGCCAGCAGTTTAAGGGACGGTGGCACCGGGGAGCTGTTTTTT.

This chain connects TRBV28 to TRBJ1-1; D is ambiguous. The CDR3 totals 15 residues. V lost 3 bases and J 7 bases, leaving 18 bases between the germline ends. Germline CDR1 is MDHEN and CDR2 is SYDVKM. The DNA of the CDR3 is TGTGCCAGCAGTTTCAGTGGTCCCGAGCCCCTTGAAGCTTTCTTT. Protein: CASSFSGPEPLEAFF.

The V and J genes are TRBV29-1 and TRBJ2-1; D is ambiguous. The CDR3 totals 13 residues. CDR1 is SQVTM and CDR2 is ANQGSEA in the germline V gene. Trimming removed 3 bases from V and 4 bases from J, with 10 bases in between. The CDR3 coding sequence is TGCAGCGTTGAGTCGTTTAATTACAATGAGCAGTTCTTC. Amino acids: CSVESFNYNEQFF.